Listed below are T cell receptor beta chains from one sample, sequenced in a study of blood T cell repertoires in COVID-19. Sequencing was performed with immunoSEQ multiplex PCR; in TCRdb, only in-frame clones are kept and a portion is missing. The repertoire has 200,000 to 250,000 clones, roughly 84% of them found once; the top ten carry about 3%. The material sequenced was peripheral blood. These receptors came from a man aged 50-59 years who had recovered from COVID-19. The CDR3 runs from the conserved cysteine through the conserved F or W. A D gene is named only where the DNA matches it firmly. The listing skips clone size in some rows; elsewhere it reads once, few, many or a size class.

NA	14	TRBV19	TRBJ2-7	TRBD1	CASSIGQGAYEQYF	TGTGCCAGTAGTATCGGACAGGGGGCATACGAGCAGTACTTC
NA	15	TRBV27	TRBJ2-2	NA	CASSSASKRTGELFF	TGTGCCAGCAGCTCCGCGTCTAAGCGGACCGGGGAGCTGTTTTTT
NA	14	TRBV7-9	TRBJ1-2	NA	CASSLVNSLYGYTF	TGTGCCAGCAGCTTAGTGAACAGCCTCTATGGCTACACCTTC
NA	13	TRBV10-2	TRBJ1-1	TRBD1	CASGGQGYTEAFF	TGCGCCAGCGGGGGACAGGGATACACTGAAGCTTTCTTT
NA	15	TRBV28	TRBJ2-1	NA	CASSSPSGVYNEQFF	TGTGCCAGCAGCTCACCATCCGGAGTATACAATGAGCAGTTCTTC
NA	13	TRBV30	TRBJ2-7	NA	CAWSVLMRGEQYF	TGTGCCTGGAGTGTACTGATGAGGGGGGAGCAGTACTTC
NA	20	TRBV3-1/TRBV3-2	TRBJ2-3	TRBD2	CASSHTTRGTLAGWGDTQYF	TGTGCCAGCAGCCATACCACAAGGGGCACTCTAGCGGGATGGGGAGATACGCAGTATTTT
few	12	TRBV5-1	TRBJ1-2	NA	CASSLEGSGYTF	TGCGCCAGCAGCTTGGAAGGGAGCGGCTACACCTTC
NA	18	TRBV19	TRBJ1-2	TRBD1	CASSRATGGGFVNYGYTF	TGTGCCAGTAGCCGAGCCACAGGGGGCGGGTTCGTTAACTATGGCTACACCTTC
NA	15	TRBV21-1	TRBJ2-2	NA	CATPRAGGLSGELFF	TGTGCCACCCCGAGGGCGGGAGGGCTCTCCGGGGAGCTGTTTTTT
few	15	TRBV28	TRBJ1-6	NA	CASSLPPRSNSPLHF	TGTGCCAGCAGTTTACCCCCTCGGAGTAATTCACCCCTCCACTTT
NA	16	TRBV3-1/TRBV3-2	TRBJ2-5	TRBD2	CASSLPRGSARETQYF	TGTGCCAGCAGCCTCCCTCGCGGGAGTGCCCGCGAGACCCAGTACTTC
NA	15	TRBV5-6	TRBJ2-3	NA	CASSLGLLGGDTQYF	TGTGCCAGCAGCTTGGGGCTCCTAGGTGGTGATACGCAGTATTTT
NA	14	TRBV5-1	TRBJ1-2	TRBD1	CASSPTGDRIGYTF	TGCGCCAGCAGCCCCACAGGGGACCGGATTGGCTACACCTTC
NA	15	TRBV7-8	TRBJ1-3	NA	CASSPDSLPGNTIYF	TGTGCCAGCAGCCCGGACAGCCTGCCAGGAAACACCATATATTTT
once	14	TRBV28	TRBJ2-7	NA	CASSLRDNSYEQYF	TGTGCCAGCAGTCTAAGGGACAACTCCTACGAGCAGTACTTC
few	13	TRBV5-4	TRBJ2-2	NA	CASSFSGTGELFF	TGTGCCAGCAGCTTCTCGGGCACCGGGGAGCTGTTTTTT
NA	15	TRBV4-1	TRBJ2-3	TRBD2	CASSPGLAGGDTQYF	TGCGCCAGCAGCCCTGGACTAGCGGGAGGAGATACGCAGTATTTT
NA	11	TRBV5-4	TRBJ2-5	NA	CASSLKGEQYF	TGTGCCAGCAGCTTGAAGGGGGAACAGTACTTC
NA	14	TRBV5-1	TRBJ1-1	NA	CASSPASRGTEAFF	TGCGCCAGCAGTCCGGCCTCCAGGGGCACTGAAGCTTTCTTT
NA	13	TRBV18	TRBJ2-5	NA	CASSPDRRETQYF	TGTGCCAGCTCACCAGACAGGCGAGAGACCCAGTACTTC
few	18	TRBV15	TRBJ2-1	TRBD2	CATSRGVSWTSGNHEQFF	TGTGCCACCAGCAGAGGAGTAAGTTGGACTAGCGGGAACCATGAGCAGTTCTTC
NA	16	TRBV6-5	TRBJ1-5	NA	CASSYSPGVGNQPQHF	TGTGCCAGCAGTTACTCGCCCGGGGTCGGCAATCAGCCCCAGCATTTT
NA	15	TRBV7-2	TRBJ2-1	TRBD2	CASRSIAGGYNEQFF	TGTGCCAGCAGATCGATAGCGGGAGGCTACAATGAGCAGTTCTTC
NA	16	TRBV21-1	TRBJ1-4	NA	CAITGIVLAANEKLFF	TGTGCCATTACAGGGATAGTTCTAGCGGCTAATGAAAAACTGTTTTTT
NA	19	TRBV3-1/TRBV3-2	TRBJ2-5	TRBD1	CASSQDPGTGPEGWETQYF	TGTGCCAGCAGCCAAGATCCCGGGACAGGGCCGGAGGGGTGGGAGACCCAGTACTTC
NA	15	TRBV28	TRBJ1-1	TRBD1	CASSFTGQGRTEAFF	TGTGCCAGCAGTTTTACGGGACAGGGGAGAACTGAAGCTTTCTTT
NA	16	TRBV7-6	TRBJ2-5	TRBD1	CASSASVRQGEETQYF	TGTGCCAGCAGCGCCTCCGTTAGGCAGGGGGAAGAGACCCAGTACTTC
few	16	TRBV5-1	TRBJ1-5	TRBD1	CASSLGTGGSNQPQHF	TGCGCCAGCAGCTTAGGGACAGGGGGAAGCAATCAGCCCCAGCATTTT
NA	12	TRBV11-2	TRBJ2-7	NA	CASSLWDSEQYF	TGTGCCAGCAGCTTATGGGACTCCGAGCAGTACTTC
NA	16	TRBV4-1	TRBJ2-1	NA	CASSHRTALDFYEQFF	TGCGCCAGCAGCCACCGGACAGCACTAGATTTCTATGAGCAGTTCTTC
NA	15	TRBV19	TRBJ2-3	TRBD1	CASGPGQGVTDTQYF	TGTGCCAGCGGACCGGGACAGGGGGTCACAGATACGCAGTATTTT
NA	11	TRBV6-2/TRBV6-3	TRBJ1-2	NA	CASSNSYGYTF	TGTGCCAGCAGTAACAGCTATGGCTACACCTTC
NA	13	TRBV6-5	TRBJ2-7	TRBD1	CASRDRGTYEQYF	TGTGCCAGCCGGGACAGGGGTACCTACGAGCAGTACTTC
NA	12	TRBV28	TRBJ1-6	NA	CASSRGNSPLHF	TGTGCCAGCAGTCGAGGGAATTCACCCCTCCACTTT
NA	18	TRBV28	TRBJ2-5	TRBD2	CASSLSSGRALGQETQYF	TGTGCCAGCAGTTTGTCTAGCGGGAGGGCCTTGGGGCAAGAGACCCAGTACTTC
NA	14	TRBV27	TRBJ1-5	NA	CASSPGEGHQPQHF	TGTGCCAGCAGTCCTGGGGAGGGACATCAGCCCCAGCATTTT
NA	12	TRBV18	TRBJ2-1	NA	CASSPPANEQFF	TGTGCCAGCTCACCACCGGCCAATGAGCAGTTCTTC
NA	12	TRBV19	TRBJ2-5	NA	CASTGHKETQYF	TGTGCCAGTACTGGACACAAGGAGACCCAGTACTTC
NA	15	TRBV5-1	TRBJ2-1	TRBD2	CASSLEGTSVNEQFF	TGCGCCAGCAGCTTGGAGGGGACTAGTGTCAATGAGCAGTTCTTC
NA	14	TRBV7-2	TRBJ2-6	NA	CASSLVMGANVLTF	TGTGCCAGCAGCCTCGTTATGGGGGCCAACGTCCTGACTTTC
NA	15	TRBV4-1	TRBJ2-7	TRBD1	CASSRGQGDFYEQYF	TGCGCCAGCAGCCGAGGACAGGGTGACTTCTACGAGCAGTACTTC
NA	18	TRBV11-2	TRBJ2-5	NA	CASSLFPGGRGRQETQYF	TGTGCCAGCAGCTTATTTCCGGGGGGCAGGGGGCGTCAAGAGACCCAGTACTTC
NA	15	TRBV7-8	TRBJ2-7	TRBD1	CASSLGTGDSYEQYF	TGTGCCAGCAGCTTAGGGACAGGGGACTCCTACGAGCAGTACTTC
NA	15	TRBV7-6	TRBJ1-3	TRBD1	CASSLAQGAGNTIYF	TGTGCCAGCAGCTTAGCCCAGGGGGCTGGAAACACCATATATTTT
NA	15	TRBV11-2	TRBJ2-7	TRBD1	CASSLETQGVYEQYF	TGTGCCAGCAGCTTAGAAACACAGGGGGTATACGAGCAGTACTTC
NA	16	TRBV24-1	TRBJ1-5	NA	CATSDTPSAGNQPQHF	TGTGCCACCAGTGATACACCTTCTGCGGGCAATCAGCCCCAGCATTTT
NA	13	TRBV3-1/TRBV3-2	TRBJ1-4	NA	CASSQRISEKLFF	TGTGCCAGCAGCCAGAGGATCAGTGAAAAACTGTTTTTT
NA	15	TRBV28	TRBJ1-5	TRBD1	CASSLAQGAGQPQHF	TGTGCCAGCAGTTTGGCCCAGGGGGCTGGTCAGCCCCAGCATTTT
NA	17	TRBV24-1	TRBJ2-5	TRBD2	CATSERTSGRTQETQYF	TGTGCCACCAGTGAGAGGACTAGCGGGAGGACCCAAGAGACCCAGTACTTC
NA	12	TRBV5-1	TRBJ2-2	NA	CASSLDWGELFF	TGCGCCAGCAGCCTGGACTGGGGGGAGCTGTTTTTT
NA	16	TRBV7-2	TRBJ1-2	TRBD1	CASSLRQGGQNYGYTF	TGTGCCAGCAGCTTGAGACAGGGTGGCCAAAACTATGGCTACACCTTC
NA	13	TRBV6-6	TRBJ1-2	NA	CASTSEGVDGYTF	TGTGCCAGCACCTCGGAAGGGGTAGATGGCTACACCTTC
NA	17	TRBV7-9	TRBJ2-7	TRBD2	CASSLGLAGEGPYEQYF	TGTGCCAGCAGCTTAGGACTAGCGGGAGAGGGACCCTACGAGCAGTACTTC
NA	16	TRBV18	TRBJ1-1	TRBD1	CASSPLTGGLDTEAFF	TGTGCCAGCTCCCCACTGACAGGGGGATTGGACACTGAAGCTTTCTTT